What follows describes a single TCR beta chain. Its specific antigen is unknown. Base qualities are not at hand, and no much larger clone is one base apart. In the prospective study, participants were about 18 to 95 years old, resided in around 25 geographic areas of the United States, and were enrolled through a virtual design. To assign participants to cohorts, the prospective study relied on clinical history that participants themselves reported in a screening survey and a study questionnaire. Recovered participants in ImmuneRACE Cohort 3 were defined by two consecutive negative NP/OP PCR tests, clearance by a healthcare professional, or resolution of symptoms. In the prospective study, whole blood, serum and a nasopharyngeal or oropharyngeal swab were collected from each participant by mobile phlebotomists. Over a roughly two-month period, participants in the prospective study had the option of providing additional blood draws and questionnaires. Blood samples from the prospective study were shipped frozen or at room temperature prior to DNA extraction.

The source of the sample is a study of blood T cell repertoires in COVID-19 (dated by TCRdb to 2020 to 2021). For the study in its entirety: Samples covering the acute and convalescent phases of COVID-19 were provided by collaborators in the United States, Italy and Spain. The prospective study material was composed of cDNA or gDNA derived from T cells, B-cell-depleted T cells, or PBMCs. Deeply sampled blood TCRbeta repertoires from subjects exposed to, actively infected with, or recovered from COVID-19 were included in the dataset. The repertoires were released in a freely available public database meant as a resource for research on the immune response to SARS-CoV-2. Samples were obtained from the ongoing ImmuneRACE study (first 160 participants) and from about 1,300 subjects provided by 6 global collaborators. Nearly every sample came with metadata listing a de-identified subject ID, COVID-19 status, age in years and sex. Where available, HLA class I and class II types were taken from metadata supplied by the sample provider and were not determined by assay-based typing.

The CDR3, cysteine through phenylalanine, is 15 amino acids long. Solely the CDR3 DNA is kept, with 45 bases framed from the first base. The V and J ends are trimmed by 8 bases and 0 bases, leaving 17 bases between them. The germline V gene sets CDR1 to MDHEN and CDR2 to SYDVKM. The immunoSEQ Assay, a bias-controlled multiplex PCR, was used to amplify TCRbeta CDR3 regions from genomic DNA. In the authors' own workflow: Nucleated cell counts per sample were estimated from amplification of reference gene primers within the assay. Sequence reads were collapsed and filtered to measure the absolute abundance of every unique TCRbeta CDR3 rearrangement. For each sample, productive Simpson clonality was calculated by taking the square root of Simpson's diversity index across productive rearrangements. The immuneACCESS repertoire file appears here via TCRdb, limited to in-frame rearrangements. These files lack a portion of the clones; in checked studies, under half of the deficit traces to unresolved V genes, and the cause of the others is not known. Clone size and V and J calls were adopted from that table, with D and trimming inferred from the DNA. This sample holds 310,000 or so clones; approximately 89% were observed only once. Around a tenth of the sample comes from the top ten.

General conclusions and limits of the study: Clinical and demographic metadata were provided uncurated, with the amount varying by source and participant.

Sequencing used PBMCs or T cells enriched from blood (not recorded which). The rearrangement combines TRBV28 with TRBJ2-7; possibly the D gene is TRBD2, per 6 matching bases. This sequence was found in a woman in her forties who had recovered from COVID-19. The CDR3 region has the sequence CASGGSGGSSYEQYF. The sequenced DNA is TGTGCCAGCGGGGGTAGTGGGGGGAGCTCCTACGAGCAGTACTTC.